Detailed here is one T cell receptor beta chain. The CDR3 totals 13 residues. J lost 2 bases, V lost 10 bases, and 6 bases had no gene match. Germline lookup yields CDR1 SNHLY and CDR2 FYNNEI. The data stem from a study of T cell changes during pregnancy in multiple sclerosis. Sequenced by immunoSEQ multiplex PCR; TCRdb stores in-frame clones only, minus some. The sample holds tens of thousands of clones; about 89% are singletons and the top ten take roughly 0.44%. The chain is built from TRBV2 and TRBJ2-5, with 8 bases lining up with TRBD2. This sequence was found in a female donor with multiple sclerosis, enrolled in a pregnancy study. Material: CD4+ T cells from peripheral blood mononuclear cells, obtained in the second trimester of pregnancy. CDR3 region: CATQTSAQETQYF. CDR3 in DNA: TGTGCCACCCAGACTAGCGCACAAGAGACCCAGTACTTC.